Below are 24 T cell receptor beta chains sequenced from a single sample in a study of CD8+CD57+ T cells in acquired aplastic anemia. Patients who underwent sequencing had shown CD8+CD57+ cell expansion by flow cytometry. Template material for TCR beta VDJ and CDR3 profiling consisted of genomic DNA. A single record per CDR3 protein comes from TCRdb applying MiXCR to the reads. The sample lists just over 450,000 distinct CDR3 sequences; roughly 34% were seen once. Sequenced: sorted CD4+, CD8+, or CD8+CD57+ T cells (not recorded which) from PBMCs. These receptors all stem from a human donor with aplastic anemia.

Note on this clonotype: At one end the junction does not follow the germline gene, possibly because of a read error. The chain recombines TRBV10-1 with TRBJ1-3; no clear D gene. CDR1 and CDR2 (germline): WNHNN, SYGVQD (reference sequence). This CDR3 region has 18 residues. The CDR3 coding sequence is TGTGCCAGCAGTTACAGTAGGTTTGGCGAACACACTGGAAACACCATATATTTT. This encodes CASSYSRFGEHTGNTIYF.

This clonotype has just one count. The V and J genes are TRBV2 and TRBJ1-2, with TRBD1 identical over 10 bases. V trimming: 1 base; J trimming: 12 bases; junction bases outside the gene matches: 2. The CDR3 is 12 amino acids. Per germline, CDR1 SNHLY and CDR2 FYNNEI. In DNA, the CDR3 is TGTGCCAGCAGTGAAGGGACAGGGGGAAACACCTTC. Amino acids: CASSEGTGGNTF.

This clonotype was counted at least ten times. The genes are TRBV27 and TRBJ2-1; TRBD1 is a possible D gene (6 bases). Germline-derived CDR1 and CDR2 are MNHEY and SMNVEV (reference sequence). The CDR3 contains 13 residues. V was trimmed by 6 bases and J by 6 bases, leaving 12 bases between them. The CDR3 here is CASRILGGNEQFF. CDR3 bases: TGTGCCAGCAGGATACTAGGGGGCAATGAGCAGTTCTTC.

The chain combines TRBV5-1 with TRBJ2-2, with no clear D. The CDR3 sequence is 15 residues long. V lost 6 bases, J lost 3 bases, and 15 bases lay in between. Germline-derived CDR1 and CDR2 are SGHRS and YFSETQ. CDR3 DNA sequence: TGCGCCAGCACCACATCCTTAGGTGACACCGGGGAGCTGTTTTTT. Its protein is CASTTSLGDTGELFF.

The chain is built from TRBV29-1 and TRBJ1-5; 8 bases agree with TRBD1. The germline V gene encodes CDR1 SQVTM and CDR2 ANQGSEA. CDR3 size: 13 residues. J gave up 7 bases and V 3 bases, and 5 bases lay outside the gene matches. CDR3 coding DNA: TGCAGCGTTGAGGACAGGGACGTACAGCCCCAGCATTTT. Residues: CSVEDRDVQPQHF.

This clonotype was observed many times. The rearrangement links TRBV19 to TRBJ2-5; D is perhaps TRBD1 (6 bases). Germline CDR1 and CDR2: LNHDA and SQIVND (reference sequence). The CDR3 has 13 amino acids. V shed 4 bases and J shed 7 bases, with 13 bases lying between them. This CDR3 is CASSKSLRGTQYF. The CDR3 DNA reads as TGTGCCAGTAGTAAGTCTCTCAGGGGGACCCAGTACTTC. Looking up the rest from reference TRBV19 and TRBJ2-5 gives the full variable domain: DGGITQSPKYLFRKEGQNVTLSCEQNLNHDAMYWYRQDPGQGLRLIYYSQIVNDFQKGDIAEGYSVSREKKESFPLTVTSAQKNPTAFYLCASSKSLRGTQYFGPGTRLLVL.

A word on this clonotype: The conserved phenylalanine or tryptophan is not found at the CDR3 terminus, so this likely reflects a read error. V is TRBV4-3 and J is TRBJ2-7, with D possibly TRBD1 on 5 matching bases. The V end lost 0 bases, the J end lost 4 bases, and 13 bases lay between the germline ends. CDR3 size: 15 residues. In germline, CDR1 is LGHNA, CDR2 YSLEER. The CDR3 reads CASSQESGAGYEQYS. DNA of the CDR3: TGCGCCAGCAGCCAAGAATCAGGAGCAGGGTACGAGCAGTACTCC.

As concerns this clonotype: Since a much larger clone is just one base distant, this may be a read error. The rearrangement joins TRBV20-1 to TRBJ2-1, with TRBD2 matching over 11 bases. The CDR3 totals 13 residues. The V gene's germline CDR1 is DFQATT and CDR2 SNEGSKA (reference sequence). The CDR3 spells CSAVGLAVNGQFF. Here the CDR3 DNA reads TGCAGTGCCGTGGGACTAGCGGTTAATGGGCAGTTCTTC.

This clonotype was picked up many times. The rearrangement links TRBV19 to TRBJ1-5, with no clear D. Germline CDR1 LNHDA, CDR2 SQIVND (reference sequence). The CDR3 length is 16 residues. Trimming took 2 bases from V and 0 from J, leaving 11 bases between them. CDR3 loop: CASSIMSGYSNQPQHF. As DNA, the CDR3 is TGTGCCAGTAGTATAATGTCGGGATATAGCAATCAGCCCCAGCATTTT.

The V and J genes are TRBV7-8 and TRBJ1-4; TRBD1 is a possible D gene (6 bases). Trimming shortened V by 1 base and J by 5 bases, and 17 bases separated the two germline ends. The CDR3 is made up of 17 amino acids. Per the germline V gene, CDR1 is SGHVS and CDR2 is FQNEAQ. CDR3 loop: CASSLGGARGSNEKLFF. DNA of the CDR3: TGTGCCAGCAGCTTAGGGGGGGCCAGGGGTTCCAATGAAAAACTGTTTTTT.

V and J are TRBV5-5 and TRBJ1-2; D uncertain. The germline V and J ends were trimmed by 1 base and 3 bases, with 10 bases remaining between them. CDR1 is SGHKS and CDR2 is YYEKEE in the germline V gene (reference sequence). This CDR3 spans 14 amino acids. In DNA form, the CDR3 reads TGTGCCAGCAGCTTGTCGCCGGGTGACTATGGCTACACCTTC. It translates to CASSLSPGDYGYTF. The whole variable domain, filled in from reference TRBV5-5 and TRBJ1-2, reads DAGVTQSPTHLIKTRGQQVTLRCSPISGHKSVSWYQQVLGQGPQFIFQYYEKEERGRGNFPDRFSARQFPNYSSELNVNALLLGDSALYLCASSLSPGDYGYTFGSGTRLTVV.

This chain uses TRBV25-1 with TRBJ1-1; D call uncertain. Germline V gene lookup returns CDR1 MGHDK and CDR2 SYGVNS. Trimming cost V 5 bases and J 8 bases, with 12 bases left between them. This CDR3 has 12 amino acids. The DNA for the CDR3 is TGTGCCAGCAGTCTAGGCAGAAAAGAAGCTTTCTTT. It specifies CASSLGRKEAFF.

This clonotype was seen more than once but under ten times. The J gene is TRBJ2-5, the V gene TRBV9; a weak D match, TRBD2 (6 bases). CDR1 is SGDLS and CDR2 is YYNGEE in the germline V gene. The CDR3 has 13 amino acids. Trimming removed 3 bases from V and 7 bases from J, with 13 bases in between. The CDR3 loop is CASSEGLGGTQYF. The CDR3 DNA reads TGTGCCAGCAGCGAGGGACTTGGTGGGACCCAGTACTTC.

The CDR3 spells CASSELGFNGYTF. CDR3 DNA: TGTGCCAGCAGTGAACTGGGCTTCAATGGCTACACCTTC. The chain combines TRBV2 with TRBJ1-2; no clear D gene. Germline loops: CDR1 SNHLY, CDR2 FYNNEI. The CDR3 contains 13 residues. Trimming pared 2 bases from V and 6 bases from J, leaving 10 bases between.

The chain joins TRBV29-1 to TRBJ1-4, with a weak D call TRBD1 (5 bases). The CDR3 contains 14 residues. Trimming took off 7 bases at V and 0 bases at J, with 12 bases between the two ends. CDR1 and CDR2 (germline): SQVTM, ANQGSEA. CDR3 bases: TGCAGCGCTCAACGGGGGGCAACTAATGAAAAACTGTTTTTT. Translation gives CSAQRGATNEKLFF. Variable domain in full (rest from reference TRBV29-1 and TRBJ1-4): SAVISQKPSRDICQRGTSLTIQCQVDSQVTMMFWYRQQPGQSLTLIATANQGSEATYESGFVIDKFPISRPNLTFSTLTVSNMSPEDSSIYLCSAQRGATNEKLFFGSGTQLSVL.

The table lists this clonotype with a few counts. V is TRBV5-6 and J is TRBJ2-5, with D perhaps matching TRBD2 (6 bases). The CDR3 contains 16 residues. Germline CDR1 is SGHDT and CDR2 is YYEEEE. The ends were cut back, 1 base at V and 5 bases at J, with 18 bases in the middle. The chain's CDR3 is CASSLYVAGQGETQYF. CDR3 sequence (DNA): TGTGCCAGCAGCTTGTACGTTGCGGGGCAAGGGGAGACCCAGTACTTC. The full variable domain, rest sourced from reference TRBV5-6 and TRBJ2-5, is DAGVTQSPTHLIKTRGQQVTLRCSPKSGHDTVSWYQQALGQGPQFIFQYYEEEERQRGNFPDRFSGHQFPNYSSELNVNALLLGDSALYLCASSLYVAGQGETQYFGPGTRLLVL.

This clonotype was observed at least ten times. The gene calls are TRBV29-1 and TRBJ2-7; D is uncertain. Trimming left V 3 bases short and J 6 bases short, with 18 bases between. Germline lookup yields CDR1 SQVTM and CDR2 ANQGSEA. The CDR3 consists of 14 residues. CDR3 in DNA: TGCAGCGTTGATCTCGGTGGTAGTCTCTCCGAGCAGTACTTC. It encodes CSVDLGGSLSEQYF.

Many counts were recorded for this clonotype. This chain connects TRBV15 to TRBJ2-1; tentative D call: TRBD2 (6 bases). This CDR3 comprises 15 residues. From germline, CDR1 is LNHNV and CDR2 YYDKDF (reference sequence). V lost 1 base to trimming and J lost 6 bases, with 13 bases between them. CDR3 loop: CATSRGGVGRNEQFF. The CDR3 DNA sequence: TGTGCCACCAGCAGAGGGGGGGTCGGTCGCAATGAGCAGTTCTTC.

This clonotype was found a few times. In DNA, the CDR3 is TGCAGCGTTGGGGAGGACACTGAAGCTTTCTTT. Amino acids: CSVGEDTEAFF. The chain has TRBV29-1 and TRBJ1-1, with D unclear. V was trimmed by 4 bases and J by 3 bases, leaving 6 bases between them. The CDR3 is 11 residues long. Germline V gene sequence: CDR1 SQVTM, CDR2 ANQGSEA.

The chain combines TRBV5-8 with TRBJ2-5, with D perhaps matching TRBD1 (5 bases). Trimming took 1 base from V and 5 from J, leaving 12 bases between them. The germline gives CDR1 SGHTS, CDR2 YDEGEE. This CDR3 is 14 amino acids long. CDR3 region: CASSLPSGKETQYF. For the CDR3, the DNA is TGTGCCAGCAGCTTGCCATCAGGGAAGGAGACCCAGTACTTC.

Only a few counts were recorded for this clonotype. CDR3 DNA: TGCGCCAGCAGTGATACCTGGGGAGGTGTTTTGGACAATGAGCAGTTCTTC. Translating it yields CASSDTWGGVLDNEQFF. This chain uses TRBV10-2 with TRBJ2-1; possible D gene TRBD2, 6 bases. CDR1 is WSHSY and CDR2 is SAAADI in the germline V gene. V was trimmed by 3 bases and J by 5 bases, leaving 20 bases between them. The CDR3 is made up of 17 amino acids.

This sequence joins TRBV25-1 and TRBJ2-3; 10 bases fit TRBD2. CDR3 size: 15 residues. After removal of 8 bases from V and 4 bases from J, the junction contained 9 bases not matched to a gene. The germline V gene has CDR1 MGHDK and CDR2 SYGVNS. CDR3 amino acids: CASVQAGGRADTQYF. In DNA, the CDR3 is TGTGCCAGCGTACAAGCGGGGGGGCGGGCAGATACGCAGTATTTT.

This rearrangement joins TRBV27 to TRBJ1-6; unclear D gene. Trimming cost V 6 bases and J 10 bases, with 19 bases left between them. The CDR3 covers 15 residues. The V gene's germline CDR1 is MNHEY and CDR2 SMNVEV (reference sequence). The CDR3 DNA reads TGTGCCAGCAGGGACCGGGTCCTCGAGTTATCACCCCTCCACTTT. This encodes CASRDRVLELSPLHF.

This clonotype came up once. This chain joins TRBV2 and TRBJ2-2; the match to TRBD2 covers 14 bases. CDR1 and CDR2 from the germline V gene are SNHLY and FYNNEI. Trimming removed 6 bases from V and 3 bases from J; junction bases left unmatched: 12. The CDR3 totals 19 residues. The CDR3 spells CASSPRLAGGQGDTGELFF. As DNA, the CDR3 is TGTGCCAGCAGCCCGAGACTAGCGGGGGGGCAAGGAGACACCGGGGAGCTGTTTTTT.